These 24 T cell receptor beta chains originate from one sample sequenced in a study of T cells in Graves' hyperthyroidism and ophthalmopathy. TCR beta CDR3 regions were amplified from RNA. An initial round of RT-PCR targeting the TCR CDR3 relied on the HTBI primer set. TCRdb analysed the multiplex PCR reads with MiXCR anew, one entry per CDR3 protein. The sample records 560,000 or so distinct CDR3 sequences, about 20% being singletons. Material for sequencing was blood. The source of these receptors is a man aged 35-49 years with Graves' ophthalmopathy.

The chain is built from TRBV30 and TRBJ1-2; 11 bases map to TRBD1. V trimming: 5 bases; J trimming: 5 bases; junction bases outside the gene matches: 7. The CDR3 totals 14 residues. CDR1 GTSNPN and CDR2 SVGIG come from the germline V gene (reference sequence). CDR3 nucleotide sequence: TGTGCCTGGGCACGGGACAGGGGGGGATATGGCTACACCTTC. Its translation: CAWARDRGGYGYTF.

In its sample, this clonotype was seen many times. The chain couples TRBV18 to TRBJ1-5, with 7 bases aligning to TRBD1. Germline CDR1 is KGHSH and CDR2 is LQKENI. CDR3 length: 16 amino acids. Trimming cost V 6 bases and J 3 bases; bases outside gene matches: 11. The CDR3 DNA reads as TGTGCCAGCTCTCCAACCATAGACAGGGTCAATCAGCCCCAGCATTTT. This gives the protein CASSPTIDRVNQPQHF.

Turning to this clonotype: The junction does not match germline at one end; this may be a read error. The chain uses TRBV10-3 and TRBJ1-2; TRBD1 aligns across 7 bases. CDR3 size: 17 residues. The germline V gene has CDR1 ENHRY and CDR2 SYGVKD. CDR3 bases: TGTGCCATCGGTGAGGTTGGGGACAGTCGGGTTTTATATGGCTACACCTTC. Residues: CAIGEVGDSRVLYGYTF.

This clonotype has only a few counts. This chain joins TRBV10-3 and TRBJ1-6; 12 bases line up with TRBD1. V was clipped by 6 bases and J by 10 bases; unmatched bases: 4. This CDR3 has 14 amino acids. Per germline, CDR1 ENHRY and CDR2 SYGVKD. The CDR3 bases are TGTGCCATCAGGACTGGGACAGGGGGCTCACCCCTCCACTTT. The encoded protein is CAIRTGTGGSPLHF.

There are a few counts of this clonotype. The chain links TRBV27 to TRBJ1-5; D remains ambiguous. This CDR3 is built from 15 residues. CDR1 MNHEY and CDR2 SMNVEV come from the germline V gene (reference sequence). V lost 5 bases to trimming and J lost 7 bases, with 18 bases between them. The CDR3 DNA is TGTGCCAGCAGTACAACCGGGAGAGGTTGGCAGCCCCAGCATTTT. Its protein product is CASSTTGRGWQPQHF.

This clonotype was counted many times. The CDR3 loop reads CAWSVQGWGAVLNTEAFF. Here the CDR3 DNA reads TGTGCCTGGAGTGTACAGGGTTGGGGGGCGGTGTTGAACACTGAAGCTTTCTTT. The gene calls are TRBV30 and TRBJ1-1; the D gene is possibly TRBD1 (6 bases). V lost 0 bases and J lost 0, with 20 bases in between. In germline, CDR1 is GTSNPN, CDR2 SVGIG (reference sequence). The CDR3 spans 18 residues.

The V and J genes are TRBV6-1 and TRBJ1-4; perhaps TRBD1 as D (6 bases). This CDR3 spans 15 amino acids. V was trimmed by 5 bases and J by 0 bases, leaving 10 bases between them. Germline lookup yields CDR1 MNHNS and CDR2 SASEGT. CDR3 DNA sequence: TGTGCCAGCAGTCGACAGGTTACAACTAATGAAAAACTGTTTTTT. Amino acid sequence: CASSRQVTTNEKLFF.

This clonotype was detected a few times. The chain couples TRBV6-7 to TRBJ1-1; D might be TRBD1 (6 bases). TRBV6-7 qualifies as an ORF whose function is uncertain. V lost 5 bases and J lost 1, with 11 bases in between. The CDR3 is 14 amino acids. CDR3 in amino acids: CASSEGHENTEAFF. The CDR3 nucleotides are TGTGCCAGCAGTGAGGGACACGAGAACACTGAAGCTTTCTTT.

This clonotype was seen a handful of times. This chain links TRBV29-1 with TRBJ2-1; D is perhaps TRBD2 (5 bases). The CDR3 contains 15 residues. Germline V gene sequence: CDR1 SQVTM, CDR2 ANQGSEA. Trimming took off 6 bases at V and 1 base at J, with 16 bases between the two ends. CDR3 bases: TGCAGCGTCCGGACTGCCATGGGATCCTACAATGAGCAGTTCTTC. It encodes CSVRTAMGSYNEQFF.

This clonotype was seen only a few times. This chain connects TRBV7-3 to TRBJ1-1; D gene ambiguous. The germline gives CDR1 SGHTA, CDR2 FQGTGA. Trimming took 2 bases from V and 2 from J, leaving 12 bases between them. This CDR3 is built from 15 residues. CDR3 sequence: CASSLAGNLNTEAFF. The CDR3 region has the DNA TGTGCCAGCAGCTTAGCCGGGAATCTAAACACTGAAGCTTTCTTT.

This clonotype has just a few counts. The chain carries TRBV30 and TRBJ2-1; 7 bases match TRBD2. V lost 2 bases, J lost 6 bases, and 10 bases stayed unmatched. Germline loops: CDR1 GTSNPN, CDR2 SVGIG (reference sequence). CDR3 size: 15 residues. This CDR3 reads CAWSSWGGGINEQFF. In nucleotides, the CDR3 is TGTGCCTGGAGTAGTTGGGGGGGGGGAATCAATGAGCAGTTCTTC.

Of note for this clonotype: Since a much larger clone is just one base distant, this may be a read error. V is TRBV30 and J is TRBJ1-5, with 11 bases fitting TRBD1. This CDR3 is built from 15 residues. In germline, CDR1 is GTSNPN, CDR2 SVGIG (reference sequence). The CDR3 sequence: CARSQDRGLYQPQHF. The CDR3 nucleotides are TGTGCCAGGAGTCAGGACAGGGGGCTGTATCAGCCCCAGCATTTT.

The rearrangement uses TRBV5-4 and TRBJ2-2; D call uncertain. The CDR3 spans 13 residues. Deletions cut 6 bases from V and 6 bases from J, with 12 bases between. In germline, CDR1 is SGHNT, CDR2 YYREEE (reference sequence). The CDR3 protein is CASTMDPPGELFF. In DNA form, the CDR3 reads TGTGCCAGCACCATGGACCCTCCCGGGGAGCTGTTTTTT.

The CDR3 loop is CASTPRWGNGYTF. The DNA for the CDR3 is TGTGCCAGCACCCCCCGGTGGGGTAATGGCTACACCTTC. V usage is TRBV6-1 and J usage is TRBJ1-2; D gene unclear. The ends were cut back, 7 bases at V and 6 bases at J, with 15 bases in the middle. The CDR3 consists of 13 residues. Germline V gene sequence: CDR1 MNHNS, CDR2 SASEGT.

This clonotype was recorded a few times. This chain links TRBV29-1 with TRBJ2-5, with TRBD2 matching over 13 bases. This CDR3 has 15 amino acids. V was clipped by 6 bases and J by 2 bases; unmatched bases: 6. Germline assignment: CDR1 SQVTM and CDR2 ANQGSEA. In DNA form, the CDR3 reads TGCAGCGTGACACTAGCGGGGGGGCGGCAAGAGACCCAGTACTTC. Its protein product is CSVTLAGGRQETQYF.

At least ten counts were recorded for this clonotype. The DNA of the CDR3 is TGTGCCAGCAGCTTAGAGTTAGGGAGACTAGGAGGAGATACGCAGTATTTT. Its translation is CASSLELGRLGGDTQYF. This chain uses TRBV7-2 with TRBJ2-3; perhaps TRBD2 as D (6 bases). The V gene's germline CDR1 is SGHTA and CDR2 FQGNSA. V was cut by 1 base and J by 5 bases, with 19 bases left in between. This CDR3 comprises 17 residues.

About this clonotype itself: A much larger clonotype is one base distant, so this may be a read error. This chain connects TRBV7-9 to TRBJ2-1; 7 bases are shared with TRBD2. This CDR3 has 17 amino acids. Germline CDR1 reads SEHNR; CDR2 reads FQNEAQ (reference sequence). This chain's CDR3 is CARSSHPLAAPRDEQFF. DNA for the CDR3: TGTGCCCGCAGCTCACACCCTCTAGCGGCACCCAGGGATGAGCAGTTCTTC.

This clonotype showed up many times. V is TRBV20-1 and J is TRBJ2-7; possibly TRBD1 for D (6 bases). Germline V CDR1 and CDR2: DFQATT, SNEGSKA (reference sequence). CDR3 size: 14 residues. Deletions cut 5 bases from V and 2 bases from J, with 16 bases between. The CDR3 DNA follows: TGCAGTGCTTTGACAGGTCTACGAACCTACGAGCAGTACTTC. It encodes CSALTGLRTYEQYF.

The chain employs TRBV14 and TRBJ2-7; TRBD1 might be the D (6 bases). The germline V gene has CDR1 SGHDN and CDR2 FVKESK. The V and J ends lost 0 bases and 2 bases respectively, with 14 bases between them. The CDR3 totals 16 residues. Here the CDR3 reads CASSQDLGRTAYEQYF. CDR3 nucleotide sequence: TGTGCCAGCAGCCAAGATCTCGGGCGGACAGCCTACGAGCAGTACTTC.

This clonotype has a handful of counts. The chain uses TRBV13 and TRBJ2-1; no reliable D call. The length of the CDR3 is 12 residues. Germline CDR1 reads PRHDT; CDR2 reads FYEKMQ (reference sequence). Deletions cut 4 bases from V and 8 bases from J, with 9 bases between. The CDR3 DNA sequence: TGTGCCAGCAGCTCTACTTTCTATGAGCAGTTCTTC. This sequence encodes CASSSTFYEQFF.

This clonotype was seen at least ten times. V usage is TRBV2 and J usage is TRBJ2-3; D gene ambiguous. The CDR3 covers 11 residues. The germline CDR1 and CDR2 sequences are SNHLY and FYNNEI. The ends were cut back, 3 bases at V and 5 bases at J, with 3 bases in the middle. The CDR3 is CASSDRDTQYF. For the CDR3, the DNA is TGTGCCAGCAGTGATAGAGATACGCAGTATTTT.

The chain is built from TRBV27 and TRBJ1-6; D may be TRBD1 (5 bases). The CDR3 runs to 14 residues. Germline loops: CDR1 MNHEY, CDR2 SMNVEV (reference sequence). Trimming pared 5 bases from V and 7 bases from J, leaving 12 bases between. CDR3 sequence: CASSVTGGNSPLHF. The CDR3 nucleotides are TGTGCCAGCAGTGTCACAGGAGGGAATTCACCCCTCCACTTT.

This clonotype was seen at least ten times. The V gene is TRBV10-3, the J gene TRBJ2-7; no clear D. The CDR3 extends over 13 amino acids. The germline V gene encodes CDR1 ENHRY and CDR2 SYGVKD. Trimming removed 2 bases from V and 7 bases from J, with 12 bases in between. Here the CDR3 DNA reads TGTGCCATCAGTGAGAGGTCCTCCGGGGAGCAGTACTTC. Protein product: CAISERSSGEQYF.

V and J are TRBV6-2 or TRBV6-3 and TRBJ2-7, with 8 bases fitting TRBD1. Germline V CDR1 and CDR2: MNHEY, SVGEGT. This CDR3 is built from 11 residues. The CDR3 coding sequence is TGTGCGTCCAGGGGGCTATTAGAGCAGTACTTC. Translated: CASRGLLEQYF.